Each of the 5 T cell receptor beta chains below was sequenced from the same sample in a study of blood T cell repertoires in COVID-19. Only in-frame clones appear in the TCRdb table, and some are missing; sequencing was by immunoSEQ multiplex PCR. The sample holds hundreds of thousands of clones, about four fifths seen once. The sample taken for sequencing was peripheral blood. These receptors were obtained from a woman aged 45-65 years with acute or convalescent COVID-19.

The V gene is TRBV27, the J gene TRBJ2-1; TRBD2 might be the D (5 bases). CDR3 length: 15 residues. Trimming took off 4 bases at V and 4 bases at J, with 14 bases between the two ends. Germline V lookup: CDR1 MNHEY, CDR2 SMNVEV (reference sequence). CDR3 residues: CASSSVGLLYNEQFF. The CDR3 DNA is TGTGCCAGCAGTTCGGTAGGACTGCTGTACAATGAGCAGTTCTTC.

Points on this clone: The same CDR3 can be traced to other DNA sequences in this sample. The chain links TRBV18 to TRBJ1-2, with 11 positions matching TRBD1. The CDR3 has 14 residues. With V trimmed by 3 bases and J by 3 bases, 0 bases remained unmatched. Germline V gene sequence: CDR1 KGHSH, CDR2 LQKENI. The CDR3 sequence: CASSPGQGDYGYTF. In nucleotides, the CDR3 is TGTGCCAGCTCACCGGGACAGGGGGACTATGGCTACACCTTC.

The chain couples TRBV19 to TRBJ1-1; D is possibly TRBD1 (5 bases). The CDR3 is made up of 15 amino acids. Trimming pared 7 bases from V and 0 bases from J, leaving 15 bases between. Germline-derived CDR1 and CDR2 are LNHDA and SQIVND (reference sequence). DNA for the CDR3: TGTGCCAGTACGGTCACAGGCGTCATGAACACTGAAGCTTTCTTT. Translation gives CASTVTGVMNTEAFF.

This clone has just one count. The chain has TRBV18 and TRBJ1-2, with D tentatively TRBD1 (6 bases). The CDR3 loop spans 15 amino acids. Trimming left V 10 bases short and J 2 bases short, with 20 bases between. Germline loops: CDR1 KGHSH, CDR2 LQKENI. The CDR3 coding sequence is TGTGCCACCACTCACGACCAGGGGAACAACTATGGCTACACCTTC. Translation: CATTHDQGNNYGYTF. The full variable domain, its missing parts supplied by reference TRBV18 and TRBJ1-2, is NAGVMQNPRHLVRRRGQEARLRCSPMKGHSHVYWYRQLPEEGLKFMVYLQKENIIDESGMPKERFSAEFPKEGPSILRIQQVVRGDSAAYFCATTHDQGNNYGYTFGSGTRLTVV.

V gene TRBV10-3 combines with J gene TRBJ1-1; 7 bases line up with TRBD1. The germline V gene encodes CDR1 ENHRY and CDR2 SYGVKD. This CDR3 contains 17 residues. The ends lost 6 bases at V and 0 bases at J; junction bases unmatched: 13. The CDR3 nucleotides read TGTGCCATCAGAAAAGAGTCAGGGGGTATCATGAACACTGAAGCTTTCTTT. Translation: CAIRKESGGIMNTEAFF.